Listed here are 23 T cell receptor beta chains from one sample, sequenced in a study of graft-versus-host responses after intestinal transplantation. Their antigen targets remain unknown. The table came from immunoSEQ multiplex PCR; TCRdb's copy has only in-frame clones and leaves some out. Here the sample spans approximately 70,000 clones, approximately 88% being singletons. Sequencing was performed on unstimulated CD8+ T cells sorted from spleen or lymph node cells, taken before intestinal transplant. The receptor set was obtained from a human donor who received an intestinal transplant.

The V call is TRBV5-5, the J call TRBJ2-3; 8 nucleotides align to TRBD2. Trimming cost V 4 bases and J 2 bases; bases outside gene matches: 15. Looked up from germline, CDR1 is SGHKS and CDR2 is YYEKEE (reference sequence). The CDR3 runs to 18 residues. CDR3 sequence (DNA): TGTGCCAGCAGCCCCACCCCACTAGGGCGGGAGGACACAGATACGCAGTATTTT. Translated, it gives CASSPTPLGREDTDTQYF.

This chain connects TRBV9 to TRBJ2-1, with 10 bases lining up with TRBD2. V gave up 4 bases and J gave up 7 bases; unmatched junction bases: 14. The germline gives CDR1 SGDLS, CDR2 YYNGEE. The CDR3 spans 17 residues. In DNA, the CDR3 is TGTGCCAGCAGCCCCACAGCGGGGGGGTATGTTGGGAATGAGCAGTTCTTC. Its translation is CASSPTAGGYVGNEQFF.

This chain joins TRBV10-1 and TRBJ2-3, with D maybe TRBD1 (5 bases). The V gene's germline CDR1 is WNHNN and CDR2 SYGVQD (reference sequence). With 8 bases removed from V and 4 bases from J, the gap between germline ends came to 10 bases. The CDR3 is made up of 12 amino acids. DNA of the CDR3: TGCGCCAGCGGACATCAAGCAGATACGCAGTATTTT. This gives the protein CASGHQADTQYF.

The chain links TRBV27 to TRBJ2-7, with 9 bases aligning to TRBD1. The V gene's germline CDR1 is MNHEY and CDR2 SMNVEV (reference sequence). V lost 3 bases, J lost 2 bases, and 5 bases stayed unmatched. The CDR3 is made up of 15 amino acids. The CDR3 here is CASSFAGQGTYEQYF. The CDR3 region has the DNA TGTGCCAGCAGTTTTGCGGGACAGGGCACCTACGAGCAGTACTTC.

The chain links TRBV27 to TRBJ1-2, with D hard to call. Trimming removed 5 bases from V and 8 bases from J, with 18 bases in between. Germline CDR1 reads MNHEY; CDR2 reads SMNVEV (reference sequence). The CDR3 has 14 residues. The CDR3 bases are TGTGCCAGCAGTCCGTCAAACTTAAGAAGCGGCTACACCTTC. This gives the protein CASSPSNLRSGYTF.

The chain employs TRBV19 and TRBJ2-3, with TRBD2 as a possible D gene (5 bases). This CDR3 spans 18 amino acids. Germline CDR1 is LNHDA and CDR2 is SQIVND (reference sequence). Trimming pared 3 bases from V and 4 bases from J, leaving 23 bases between. The CDR3, as DNA: TGTGCCAGTAGTATGGATCCGTTCGAGGGAGTGGTGGCAGATACGCAGTATTTT. This codes for CASSMDPFEGVVADTQYF.

The chain combines TRBV28 with TRBJ1-1; 8 positions agree with TRBD1. Germline lookup yields CDR1 MDHEN and CDR2 SYDVKM. This CDR3 is built from 15 residues. V was pared by 8 bases and J by 0 bases, with 8 bases of the junction left unmatched. CDR3 amino acids: CASSTGGNMNTEAFF. The CDR3 DNA follows: TGTGCCAGCTCCACAGGGGGGAACATGAACACTGAAGCTTTCTTT.

There are a few counts of this clone. The gene calls are TRBV19 and TRBJ1-6; no clear D. V was pared by 7 bases and J by 4 bases, with 8 bases between. The CDR3 runs to 13 residues. Germline loops: CDR1 LNHDA, CDR2 SQIVND (reference sequence). CDR3 sequence: CASTAGYNSPLHF. The DNA of the CDR3 is TGTGCCAGTACCGCAGGTTATAATTCACCCCTCCACTTT.

J is TRBJ2-3 and V is TRBV28, with D perhaps matching TRBD2 (5 bases). This CDR3 has 15 residues. Germline loops: CDR1 MDHEN, CDR2 SYDVKM. V was pared by 6 bases and J by 3 bases, with 16 bases between. In DNA form, the CDR3 reads TGTGCCAGCAGCCCGGGGTTCCAAGGTACAGATACGCAGTATTTT. Its translation: CASSPGFQGTDTQYF.

In DNA, the CDR3 is TGCGCCAGCAGCTTTCACACTAGCGGCCTTGGGAACAATGAGCAGTTCTTC. It yields the protein CASSFHTSGLGNNEQFF. V is TRBV5-1 and J is TRBJ2-1; 8 bases are a match to TRBD2. Trimming removed 2 bases from V and 5 bases from J; junction bases left unmatched: 12. Germline V gene lookup returns CDR1 SGHRS and CDR2 YFSETQ. The CDR3 runs 17 residues.

This clone appeared a few times. The chain joins TRBV21-1 to TRBJ1-1. TRBV21-1 is a known pseudogene. The CDR3 covers 9 residues. The CDR3, as DNA: TGTGCCATCGTGACTGAAGCTTTCTTT. The encoded protein is CAIVTEAFF.

The chain uses TRBV7-2 and TRBJ1-1; a weak D match, TRBD1 (5 bases). CDR1 and CDR2 (germline): SGHTA, FQGNSA. V lost 3 bases to trimming and J lost 8 bases, with 10 bases between them. This CDR3 spans 12 amino acids. In DNA form, the CDR3 reads TGTGCCAGCAGCTTCGCAGGGTTGGAAGCTTTCTTT. As protein: CASSFAGLEAFF.

CDR3 nucleotides: TGTGCCAGCAGCTTGTCTCGAGCGGGAGACTCGGAGACCCAGTACTTC. Encoded protein: CASSLSRAGDSETQYF. The V call is TRBV7-2, the J call TRBJ2-5; 8 positions match TRBD2. The CDR3 consists of 16 residues. CDR1 and CDR2 from the germline V gene are SGHTA and FQGNSA. V dropped 3 bases and J dropped 5; count of bases not matched to a gene: 11.

This chain links TRBV11-2 with TRBJ2-1; the match to TRBD2 covers 9 bases. Trimming cost V 1 base and J 6 bases; bases outside gene matches: 10. In germline, CDR1 is SGHAT, CDR2 FQNNGV. This CDR3 has 17 amino acids. The CDR3: CASSLVPSGRLINEQFF. In DNA, the CDR3 is TGTGCCAGCAGCTTAGTCCCCAGCGGGAGGTTAATCAATGAGCAGTTCTTC.

This sequence joins TRBV29-1 and TRBJ2-3, with TRBD2 identical over 7 bases. After removal of 1 base from V and 9 bases from J, the junction contained 13 bases not matched to a gene. This CDR3 comprises 15 residues. The germline V gene encodes CDR1 SQVTM and CDR2 ANQGSEA. The CDR3 nucleotides are TGCAGCGTTGAAGGCTCAGGAGGGGAGGGTTGGACGCAGTATTTT. It specifies CSVEGSGGEGWTQYF.

This clone has just one count. J is TRBJ2-5 and V is TRBV2, with TRBD2 matching over 13 bases. Germline-derived CDR1 and CDR2 are SNHLY and FYNNEI. This CDR3 is 17 amino acids long. With 0 bases clipped from V and 3 bases from J, the junction kept 4 bases outside the gene matches. CDR3 bases: TGTGCCAGCAGTGAAGCGGGACTAGCGGGATCGGAAGAGACCCAGTACTTC. Its translation is CASSEAGLAGSEETQYF.

The rearrangement joins TRBV18 to TRBJ2-1; 7 nucleotides line up with TRBD2. The length of the CDR3 is 11 residues. Trimming took 6 bases from V and 9 from J; bases not matched to a gene: 2. The germline V gene has CDR1 KGHSH and CDR2 LQKENI. The CDR3 protein is CASSPGGEQFF. CDR3 coding DNA: TGTGCCAGCTCCCCGGGGGGTGAGCAGTTCTTC.

The genes are TRBV25-1 and TRBJ2-5, with 7 bases matching TRBD2. CDR1 and CDR2 from the germline V gene are MGHDK and SYGVNS. The CDR3 sequence is 14 residues long. The J segment lost 1 base and the V segment lost 3 bases, leaving 2 bases of the junction unmatched. CDR3 bases: TGTGCCAGCAGTGACCCGGGGGGCCAAGAGACCCAGTACTTC. This translates into CASSDPGGQETQYF.

V is TRBV7-9 and J is TRBJ1-1; 9 bases are a match to TRBD1. CDR3 length: 15 residues. The V gene end was trimmed by 4 bases and the J gene end by 0 bases; junction bases not matched to a gene: 3. Per germline, CDR1 SEHNR and CDR2 FQNEAQ (reference sequence). The chain's CDR3 is CASSSRQGVNTEAFF. The CDR3 bases are TGTGCCAGCAGCTCTCGACAGGGGGTGAACACTGAAGCTTTCTTT.

A single count supports this clone. The V and J genes are TRBV18 and TRBJ1-4, with D tentatively TRBD1 (6 bases). The germline V gene has CDR1 KGHSH and CDR2 LQKENI. V was pared by 6 bases and J by 8 bases, with 13 bases between. The CDR3 sequence is 13 residues long. Here the CDR3 DNA reads TGTGCCAGCTCGGATACAGGGTGGGAAAAACTGTTTTTT. It yields the protein CASSDTGWEKLFF. Variable domain in full (rest from reference TRBV18 and TRBJ1-4): NAGVMQNPRHLVRRRGQEARLRCSPMKGHSHVYWYRQLPEEGLKFMVYLQKENIIDESGMPKERFSAEFPKEGPSILRIQQVVRGDSAAYFCASSDTGWEKLFFGSGTQLSVL.

This clone appeared a few times. The chain couples TRBV5-6 to TRBJ1-2; no clear D. The V gene lost 4 bases and the J gene lost 2 bases, with 12 bases spanning the gap. Germline CDR1 is SGHDT and CDR2 is YYEEEE. The CDR3 totals 14 residues. This chain's CDR3 is CASSPSAPNYGYTF. The DNA of the CDR3 is TGTGCCAGCAGCCCCAGCGCCCCCAACTATGGCTACACCTTC.

The sample holds one count of this clone. The V gene is TRBV6-6, the J gene TRBJ2-1; no clear D. V lost 2 bases and J lost 3, with 11 bases in between. Germline CDR1 reads MNHNY; CDR2 reads SVGAGI (reference sequence). The length of the CDR3 is 15 residues. As DNA, the CDR3 is TGTGCCAGCAGTTACGATGTTGTCAGCTACAATGAGCAGTTCTTC. Translated, it gives CASSYDVVSYNEQFF.

The genes are TRBV28 and TRBJ2-7, with D possibly being TRBD2 (5 bases). CDR3 length: 15 residues. V gave up 2 bases and J gave up 4 bases, with 15 bases separating them. Germline-derived CDR1 and CDR2 are MDHEN and SYDVKM. The CDR3 DNA reads as TGTGCCAGCAGTTTAAGAGGAATCTCGGGGTACGAGCAGTACTTC. Translated: CASSLRGISGYEQYF.